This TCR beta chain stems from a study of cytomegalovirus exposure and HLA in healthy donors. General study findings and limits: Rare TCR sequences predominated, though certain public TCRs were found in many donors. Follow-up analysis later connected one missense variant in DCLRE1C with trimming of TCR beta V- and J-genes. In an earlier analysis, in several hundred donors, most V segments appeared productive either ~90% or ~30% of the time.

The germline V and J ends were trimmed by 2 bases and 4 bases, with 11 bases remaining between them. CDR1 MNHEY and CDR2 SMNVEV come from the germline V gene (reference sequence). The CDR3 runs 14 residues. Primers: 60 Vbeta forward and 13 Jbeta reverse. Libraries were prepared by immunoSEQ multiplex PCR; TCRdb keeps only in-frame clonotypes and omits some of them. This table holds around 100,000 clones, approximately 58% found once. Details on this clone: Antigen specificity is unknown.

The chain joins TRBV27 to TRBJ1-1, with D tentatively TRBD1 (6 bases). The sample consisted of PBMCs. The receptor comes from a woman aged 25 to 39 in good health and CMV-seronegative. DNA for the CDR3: TGTGCCAGCAGTTTAAACAGGGTCGTCACTGAAGCTTTCTTT. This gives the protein CASSLNRVVTEAFF.